These 15 T cell receptor beta chains originate from one sample sequenced in a study of T cells in tuberculosis. The method was immunoSEQ multiplex PCR; TCRdb's version includes in-frame clones alone and lacks a portion of them. This table holds more than 35,000 clones, about 96% found once. Sequencing was carried out using PBMCs. These receptors originate from a donor aged 5 to 30 with latent tuberculosis or without tuberculosis infection.

The chain carries TRBV2 and TRBJ1-1; D is unresolved. V shed 6 bases and J shed 0 bases, with 5 bases lying between them. Germline V CDR1 and CDR2: SNHLY, FYNNEI. The CDR3 has 12 residues. Here the CDR3 reads CASRRLNTEAFF. The DNA for the CDR3 is TGTGCCAGCAGACGGTTGAACACTGAAGCTTTCTTT.

This clone has a single count. The chain employs TRBV9 and TRBJ2-3; 12 bases match TRBD2. CDR3 length equals 19 residues. Germline V gene data show CDR1 as SGDLS and CDR2 as YYNGEE. J was trimmed by 1 base and V by 1 base; bases with no gene match: 10. In DNA form, the CDR3 reads TGTGCCAGCAGCGTACTGGGGACTAGCGGGCCCCGCCGCACAGATACGCAGTATTTT. Amino acids: CASSVLGTSGPRRTDTQYF.

V and J are TRBV27 and TRBJ2-7; D uncertain. The CDR3 has 15 amino acids. Germline CDR1 and CDR2: MNHEY and SMNVEV (reference sequence). Trimming stripped 3 bases from V and 3 bases from J, with 15 bases between. The CDR3 DNA sequence: TGTGCCAGCAGTTTTGGTAGTTCGTTCCGCTACGAGCAGTACTTC. It encodes CASSFGSSFRYEQYF.

This clone was counted once. The J gene is TRBJ2-1, the V gene TRBV7-9, with D perhaps TRBD1 (8 bases). The V and J ends lost 4 bases and 5 bases respectively, with 18 bases between them. The germline gives CDR1 SEHNR, CDR2 FQNEAQ (reference sequence). The CDR3 extends over 16 amino acids. The CDR3 DNA is TGTGCCAGCAGCTCCCAGGGGGCGGGGGCCCACAATGAGCAGTTCTTC. Translated, it gives CASSSQGAGAHNEQFF.

The chain is built from TRBV7-2 and TRBJ1-3; 7 nucleotides agree with TRBD1. V lost 4 bases to trimming and J lost 0 bases; unmatched junction nucleotides: 6. The CDR3 contains 16 residues. Germline CDR1 reads SGHTA; CDR2 reads FQGNSA. CDR3 sequence: CASSYNAGGSGNTIYF. In nucleotides, the CDR3 is TGTGCCAGCAGCTATAATGCAGGGGGCTCTGGAAACACCATATATTTT.

The chain joins TRBV7-9 to TRBJ2-7, with D perhaps TRBD2 (5 bases). Germline V CDR1 and CDR2: SEHNR, FQNEAQ (reference sequence). The CDR3 is 12 amino acids. V gave up 3 bases and J gave up 11 bases, with 14 bases separating them. CDR3: CASSFYSQEEYF. The CDR3 region has the DNA TGTGCCAGCAGCTTTTACTCCCAGGAGGAGTACTTC.

The rearrangement links TRBV5-1 to TRBJ1-4, with TRBD1 identical over 7 bases. The germline V gene encodes CDR1 SGHRS and CDR2 YFSETQ. The CDR3 totals 15 residues. Losses at the gene ends were 4 bases for V and 5 bases for J; bases not matched to a gene: 8. The CDR3 sequence is CASSPGTEGNEKLFF. As DNA, the CDR3 is TGCGCCAGCAGCCCAGGGACAGAGGGGAATGAAAAACTGTTTTTT.

This clone was counted once. The V call is TRBV18, the J call TRBJ1-2; 8 positions match TRBD1. The CDR3 extends over 16 amino acids. With V trimmed by 3 bases and J by 5 bases, 11 bases remained unmatched. CDR1 KGHSH and CDR2 LQKENI come from the germline V gene. The chain's CDR3 is CASSPPRSGGDYGYTF. In DNA, the CDR3 is TGTGCCAGCTCACCCCCCCGATCAGGGGGCGATTATGGCTACACCTTC.

The chain joins TRBV18 to TRBJ1-1; D is unresolved. Germline-derived CDR1 and CDR2 are KGHSH and LQKENI. The CDR3 spans 13 residues. Trimming shortened V by 6 bases and J by 3 bases, and 11 bases separated the two germline ends. The CDR3 DNA follows: TGTGCCAGCTCCGTGGCGCAGGACACTGAAGCTTTCTTT. Translation gives CASSVAQDTEAFF.

This clone was recorded a few times. The chain is built from TRBV27 and TRBJ2-7, with TRBD2 as a possible D gene (7 bases). The CDR3 contains 14 residues. CDR1 and CDR2 from the germline V gene are MNHEY and SMNVEV (reference sequence). The chain's CDR3 is CATRGGDLPYEQYF. CDR3 bases: TGTGCGACCAGGGGAGGGGACCTGCCCTACGAGCAGTACTTC.

The chain combines TRBV7-9 with TRBJ2-1; D might be TRBD1 (6 bases). There are 15 residues in the CDR3. From germline, CDR1 is SEHNR and CDR2 FQNEAQ (reference sequence). V lost 5 bases to trimming and J lost 7 bases, with 18 bases between them. CDR3 sequence reads: CASSPEQGKVNEQFF. In DNA, the CDR3 is TGTGCCAGCAGCCCGGAGCAGGGGAAGGTAAATGAGCAGTTCTTC.

CDR3 coding DNA: TGTGCCAGCAGTGAACCCGGACAGTCACCCGAGCAGTACTTC. Its translation is CASSEPGQSPEQYF. The chain carries TRBV6-5 and TRBJ2-7; possibly TRBD1 for D (6 bases). The CDR3 length is 14 residues. V was trimmed by 5 bases and J by 6 bases, leaving 17 bases between them. Germline CDR1 and CDR2: MNHEY and SVGAGI.

This chain connects TRBV5-1 to TRBJ2-2; a weak D match, TRBD2 (5 bases). Germline V gene lookup returns CDR1 SGHRS and CDR2 YFSETQ. Trimming shortened V by 2 bases and J by 0 bases, and 8 bases separated the two germline ends. There are 15 residues in the CDR3. DNA for the CDR3: TGCGCCAGCAGCTTTGGAGCGGCGAACACCGGGGAGCTGTTTTTT. Protein: CASSFGAANTGELFF.

The chain combines TRBV18 with TRBJ2-7, with 14 bases that match TRBD2. V trimming: 3 bases; J trimming: 5 bases; junction bases outside the gene matches: 3. CDR1 is KGHSH and CDR2 is LQKENI in the germline V gene. CDR3 length: 15 residues. CDR3 bases: TGTGCCAGCTCACCTGGGACTAGCGGGGGTAACGAGCAGTACTTC. This sequence encodes CASSPGTSGGNEQYF.

The chain uses TRBV2 and TRBJ2-7; D is undetermined. Germline lookup yields CDR1 SNHLY and CDR2 FYNNEI. V lost 1 base to trimming and J lost 3 bases, with 10 bases between them. The CDR3 runs 14 residues. CDR3 sequence: CASSEGLRFYEQYF. The CDR3 DNA is TGTGCCAGCAGTGAAGGACTCCGGTTCTACGAGCAGTACTTC.